Included here is one TCR beta chain sequence, with context. CDR1 and CDR2 from the germline V gene are SGHDT and YYEEEE. CDR3 length: 15 amino acids. Trimming removed 4 bases from V and 6 bases from J; junction bases left unmatched: 7. The method was immunoSEQ multiplex PCR; TCRdb's version includes in-frame clones alone and lacks a portion of them. The sample has hundreds of thousands of clones, roughly 90% seen once. The sample belongs to a study of shared T cell receptors in the human thymus. In addition, the sample was reused for a study of human thymus T cells. That report adds: The donor group consisted of healthy Finnish infants who were having corrective surgery for congenital heart defects. From resections taken during corrective heart surgery, the thymus tissue was obtained. Thymic and blood repertoires appeared to show biased V and J gene usage.

This receptor was obtained from a boy younger than two with a congenital heart defect. Sequenced material: thymocytes. This chain connects TRBV5-6 to TRBJ2-2; the match to TRBD2 covers 9 bases. The CDR3 DNA sequence: TGTGCCAGCAGCGGGAGGGGACTAGCCCCCGGGGAGCTGTTTTTT. The encoded protein is CASSGRGLAPGELFF.